The TCR beta chain under discussion was sequenced for a study of PD-1 blockade in classical Hodgkin lymphoma. About the research overall: Nivolumab dosing for patients was 3 mg/kg, administered intravenously every 2 weeks. Study results and caveats: By cycle point C4D1, TCR diversity had risen significantly in CD4+ cells (but not CD8+ cells). Nivolumab starters within 1 year of ASCT were excluded. It was among complete responders that baseline diversity resembled that of newly diagnosed patients.

This table comes from immunoSEQ multiplex PCR, and its TCRdb copy is limited to in-frame clones, with some not included. This table has some 90,000 clones, 85% to 95% appearing once. Each patient experienced a relapse that followed autologous stem cell transplantation, and brentuximab vedotin exposure varied. This CDR3 is 15 amino acids long. Trimming took off 5 bases at V and 7 bases at J, with 18 bases between the two ends. Per the germline V gene, CDR1 is SGHRS and CDR2 is YFSETQ. For this clone: What it binds is not known.

The sequence came from a human donor with classical Hodgkin lymphoma. V usage is TRBV5-1 and J usage is TRBJ1-4; the D gene is possibly TRBD1 (5 bases). Material: peripheral blood mononuclear cells (PBMCs), obtained before the second cycle of nivolumab. CDR3 bases: TGCGCCAGCAGTCGTACAGTGGTGGGGGGTGAAAAACTGTTTTTT. Its protein product is CASSRTVVGGEKLFF.